This T cell receptor (beta chain) stems from a study of blood T cell repertoires in COVID-19. Study-level background: Material from acute and convalescent COVID-19 was sourced from the United States, Italy and Spain. T cells, B-cell-depleted T cells, or PBMCs supplied cDNA or gDNA.

As processed by the authors: From reference gene primer amplification, estimates of nucleated cell counts were derived. Repertoires were generated with immunoSEQ multiplex PCR, while TCRdb's copy carries only in-frame clones and drops some. V and J calls and clone size are as listed in that table; D and trimming were resolved from the DNA. Of around 100,000 clones in the sample, 69% are singletons; the top ten hold roughly 6%. Germline V lookup: CDR1 MDHEN, CDR2 SYDVKM. This CDR3 is built from 12 residues. Trimming pared 3 bases from V and 4 bases from J, leaving 7 bases between. The specimen sequenced was peripheral blood. The clonotype was recovered from a man of 80 years or more with acute or convalescent COVID-19. The V and J genes are TRBV28 and TRBJ2-7; D gene uncertain. CDR3 sequence (DNA): TGTGCCAGCAGTTTCCAAATTTACGAGCAGTACTTC. Protein sequence: CASSFQIYEQYF. The variable domain in full, with the rest retrieved from reference TRBV28 and TRBJ2-7, is DVKVTQSSRYLVKRTGEKVFLECVQDMDHENMFWYRQDPGLGLRLIYFSYDVKMKEKGDIPEGYSVSREKKERFSLILESASTNQTSMYLCASSFQIYEQYFGPGTRLTVT.